This TCR beta chain stems from a study of blood T cell repertoires in COVID-19. In the study overall: Acute and convalescent COVID-19 specimens originated in the United States, Italy and Spain.

This CDR3 has 15 residues. Germline V gives CDR1 MNHEY, CDR2 SVGEGT. V trimming: 4 bases; J trimming: 0 bases; junction bases outside the gene matches: 5. Measured with immunoSEQ multiplex PCR; TCRdb has only the in-frame clones, and not every one. The sample contains 15,000 to 20,000 clones, 90% to 95% of which appear only once. The clonotype originates from a human donor in a cohort sampled during active COVID-19. This chain uses TRBV6-2 or TRBV6-3 with TRBJ1-2, with 7 nucleotides matching TRBD1. What was sequenced was peripheral blood. The CDR3 region has the DNA TGTGCCAGCAGTTCGACAGGGATAGCTAACTATGGCTACACCTTC. Its translation is CASSSTGIANYGYTF.